The 13 T cell receptor beta chains presented below share a single source sample, sequenced in a study of cytomegalovirus exposure and HLA in healthy donors. In the PCR, 60 Vbeta and 13 Jbeta primers were used. TCRdb keeps only in-frame clones here, not all; method: immunoSEQ multiplex PCR. The sample consists of 100,000 or so clones, roughly 13% of them appearing once. The material sequenced was PBMCs. The receptor set was obtained from a middle-aged man in good health and CMV-seropositive.

The rearrangement uses TRBV7-9 and TRBJ1-3, with a tentative D call TRBD1 (5 bases). V was pared by 5 bases and J by 1 base, with 12 bases between. The CDR3 length is 15 residues. Germline CDR1 is SEHNR and CDR2 is FQNEAQ (reference sequence). The DNA for the CDR3 is TGTGCCAGCAGCCCCCAGGGATTGTCTGGAAACACCATATATTTT. Its translation: CASSPQGLSGNTIYF.

The sample holds a few counts of this clone. The rearrangement joins TRBV30 to TRBJ1-4, with a weak D call TRBD1 (5 bases). The germline V and J ends were trimmed by 0 bases and 6 bases, with 8 bases remaining between them. Germline V CDR1 and CDR2: GTSNPN, SVGIG (reference sequence). This CDR3 spans 13 amino acids. The CDR3 coding sequence is TGTGCCTGGAGTGTCCAGGGTGATGAAAAACTGTTTTTT. Amino acid sequence: CAWSVQGDEKLFF.

The chain carries TRBV15 and TRBJ1-2; 7 positions match TRBD1. The CDR3 is 14 amino acids. Trimming cost V 0 bases and J 7 bases; bases outside gene matches: 5. Germline CDR1 is LNHNV and CDR2 is YYDKDF (reference sequence). CDR3 sequence: CATSRERQGSGYTF. For the CDR3, the DNA is TGTGCCACCAGCAGAGAGCGACAGGGCTCTGGCTACACCTTC.

This clone was observed a few times. The chain recombines TRBV12-5 with TRBJ1-2; 12 nucleotides match TRBD1. This CDR3 is built from 16 residues. The J segment lost 8 bases and the V segment lost 2 bases, leaving 9 bases of the junction unmatched. The germline V gene has CDR1 LGHNT and CDR2 FRNRAP. The CDR3 DNA sequence: TGTGCTAGTGGTTTGCCCGGGGACAGGGGGCGTTTAGGCTACACCTTC. Translation: CASGLPGDRGRLGYTF.

The chain joins TRBV5-4 to TRBJ2-2, with D hard to call. The germline gives CDR1 SGHNT, CDR2 YYREEE (reference sequence). This CDR3 contains 13 residues. V lost 4 bases and J lost 4, with 8 bases in between. The CDR3 protein is CASSPQTTGELFF. CDR3 sequence (DNA): TGTGCCAGCAGCCCACAAACCACCGGGGAGCTGTTTTTT.

This clone was observed a handful of times. The chain uses TRBV7-9 and TRBJ1-2, with D maybe TRBD1 (6 bases). Trimming shortened V by 5 bases and J by 4 bases, and 14 bases separated the two germline ends. Germline-derived CDR1 and CDR2 are SEHNR and FQNEAQ (reference sequence). This CDR3 comprises 14 residues. DNA of the CDR3: TGTGCCAGCAGCCCCTGGGGGCCTAGCTATGGCTACACCTTC. This gives the protein CASSPWGPSYGYTF.

This clone was observed a handful of times. Other DNA variants within this sample encode the same CDR3. This chain links TRBV5-1 with TRBJ2-1; possibly TRBD2 for D (5 bases). The V end lost 0 bases, the J end lost 7 bases, and 5 bases lay between the germline ends. The CDR3 extends over 12 amino acids. In germline, CDR1 is SGHRS, CDR2 YFSETQ. CDR3 loop: CASSLGGNEQFF. CDR3 in DNA: TGCGCCAGCAGCTTGGGCGGGAATGAGCAGTTCTTC. Using reference TRBV5-1 and TRBJ2-1 for the parts outside the CDR3, the full variable domain is KAGVTQTPRYLIKTRGQQVTLSCSPISGHRSVSWYQQTPGQGLQFLFEYFSETQRNKGNFPGRFSGRQFSNSRSEMNVSTLELGDSALYLCASSLGGNEQFFGPGTRLTVL.

In its sample, this clone was seen a few times. V is TRBV9 and J is TRBJ1-2; 8 nucleotides agree with TRBD1. This CDR3 is 13 amino acids long. Germline loops: CDR1 SGDLS, CDR2 YYNGEE. Germline trimming cut 4 bases from V and 3 bases from J; bases unmatched to any gene: 2. The chain's CDR3 is CASSIQGDYGYTF. In DNA, the CDR3 is TGTGCCAGCAGCATACAGGGGGACTATGGCTACACCTTC.

Turning to this clone: The CDR3 carries no conserved terminal phenylalanine or tryptophan, so it likely arises from a read error. J is TRBJ1-1 and V is TRBV5-1; D gene uncertain. The ends were cut back, 7 bases at V and 1 base at J, with 14 bases in the middle. The CDR3 length is 14 residues. Germline CDR1 is SGHRS and CDR2 is YFSETQ. CDR3 sequence reads: CASAGLPGNTEAFV. As DNA, the CDR3 is TGCGCCAGCGCTGGGCTACCAGGGAACACTGAAGCTTTCGTT.

J is TRBJ2-5 and V is TRBV7-2; TRBD2 matches at 7 bases. From germline, CDR1 is SGHTA and CDR2 FQGNSA. The J segment lost 2 bases and the V segment lost 6 bases, leaving 9 bases of the junction unmatched. The CDR3 loop spans 15 amino acids. CDR3 sequence reads: CASRLGLGLQETQYF. DNA for the CDR3: TGTGCCAGCAGATTGGGACTGGGACTACAAGAGACCCAGTACTTC.

This clone was counted between two and nine times. This rearrangement joins TRBV19 to TRBJ1-2; D ambiguous. The CDR3 extends over 14 amino acids. Trimming shortened V by 5 bases and J by 7 bases, and 17 bases separated the two germline ends. CDR1 is LNHDA, CDR2 SQIVND, per germline (reference sequence). This chain's CDR3 is CASSPGRGGVGYTF. Here the CDR3 DNA reads TGTGCCAGTAGTCCCGGACGGGGTGGCGTTGGCTACACCTTC.

J is TRBJ2-3 and V is TRBV9; 12 bases agree with TRBD2. In germline, CDR1 is SGDLS, CDR2 YYNGEE. This CDR3 is 16 amino acids long. V dropped 0 bases and J dropped 5; count of bases not matched to a gene: 4. CDR3 amino acids: CASSVGLAGEIDTQYF. CDR3 DNA sequence: TGTGCCAGCAGCGTAGGACTAGCGGGAGAGATAGATACGCAGTATTTT.

The V gene is TRBV18, the J gene TRBJ1-2; TRBD1 matches at 9 bases. CDR3 length: 16 amino acids. Germline CDR1 and CDR2: KGHSH and LQKENI. Germline trimming cut 3 bases from V and 2 bases from J; bases unmatched to any gene: 7. CDR3: CASSPGQGSRNYGYTF. DNA of the CDR3: TGTGCCAGCTCACCCGGACAGGGGTCGCGGAACTATGGCTACACCTTC.